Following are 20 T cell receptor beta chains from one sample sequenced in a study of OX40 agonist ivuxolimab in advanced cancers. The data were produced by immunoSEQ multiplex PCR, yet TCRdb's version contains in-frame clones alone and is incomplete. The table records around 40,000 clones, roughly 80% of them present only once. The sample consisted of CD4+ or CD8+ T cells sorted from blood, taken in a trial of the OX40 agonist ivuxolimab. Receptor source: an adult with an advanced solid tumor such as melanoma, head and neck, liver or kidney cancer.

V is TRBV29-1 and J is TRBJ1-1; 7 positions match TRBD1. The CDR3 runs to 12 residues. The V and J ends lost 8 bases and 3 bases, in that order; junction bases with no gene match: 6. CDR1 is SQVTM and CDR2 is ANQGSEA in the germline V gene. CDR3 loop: CSSQGLDTEAFF. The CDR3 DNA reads TGCAGCTCACAGGGGTTGGACACTGAAGCTTTCTTT. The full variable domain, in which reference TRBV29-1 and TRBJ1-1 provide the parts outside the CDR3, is SAVISQKPSRDICQRGTSLTIQCQVDSQVTMMFWYRQQPGQSLTLIATANQGSEATYESGFVIDKFPISRPNLTFSTLTVSNMSPEDSSIYLCSSQGLDTEAFFGQGTRLTVV.

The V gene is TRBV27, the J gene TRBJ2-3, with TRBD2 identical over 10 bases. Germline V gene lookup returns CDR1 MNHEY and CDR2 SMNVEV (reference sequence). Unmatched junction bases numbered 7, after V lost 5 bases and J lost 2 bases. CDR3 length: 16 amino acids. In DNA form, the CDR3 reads TGTGCCAGCAGTCCCATAGCGGGAGGCGCCACAGATACGCAGTATTTT. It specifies CASSPIAGGATDTQYF.

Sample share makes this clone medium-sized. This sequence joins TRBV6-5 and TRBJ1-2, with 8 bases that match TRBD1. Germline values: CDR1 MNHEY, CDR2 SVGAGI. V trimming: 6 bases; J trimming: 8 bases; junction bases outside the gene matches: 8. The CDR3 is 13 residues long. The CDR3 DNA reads TGTGCCAGCAGCCAAAACAGGGGGGGAGGCTACACCTTC. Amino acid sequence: CASSQNRGGGYTF.

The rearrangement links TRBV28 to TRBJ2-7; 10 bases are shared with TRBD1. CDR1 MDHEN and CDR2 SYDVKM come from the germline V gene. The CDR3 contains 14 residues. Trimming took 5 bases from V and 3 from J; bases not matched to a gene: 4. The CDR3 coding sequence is TGTGCCAGCAGTCCCAGGGACAGGGGCTACGAGCAGTACTTC. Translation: CASSPRDRGYEQYF.

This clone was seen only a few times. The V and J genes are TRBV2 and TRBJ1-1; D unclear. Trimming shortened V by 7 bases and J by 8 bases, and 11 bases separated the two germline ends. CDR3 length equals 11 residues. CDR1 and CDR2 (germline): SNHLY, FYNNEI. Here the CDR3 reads CASKAALEAFF. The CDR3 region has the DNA TGTGCCAGCAAGGCAGCCTTAGAAGCTTTCTTT. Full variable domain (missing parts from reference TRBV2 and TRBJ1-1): EPEVTQTPSHQVTQMGQEVILRCVPISNHLYFYWYRQILGQKVEFLVSFYNNEISEKSEIFDDQFSVERPDGSNFTLKIRSTKLEDSAMYFCASKAALEAFFGQGTRLTVV.

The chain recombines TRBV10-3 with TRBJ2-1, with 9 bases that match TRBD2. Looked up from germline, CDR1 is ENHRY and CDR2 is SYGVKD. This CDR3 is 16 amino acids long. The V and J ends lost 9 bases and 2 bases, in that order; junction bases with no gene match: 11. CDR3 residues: CAISEGWTSAYNEQFF. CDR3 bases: TGTGCCATTTCTGAGGGGTGGACTAGCGCCTACAATGAGCAGTTCTTC.

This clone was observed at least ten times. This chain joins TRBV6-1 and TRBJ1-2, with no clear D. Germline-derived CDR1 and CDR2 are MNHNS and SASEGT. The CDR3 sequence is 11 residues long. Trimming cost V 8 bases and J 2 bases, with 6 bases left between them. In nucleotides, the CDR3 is TGTGCCAGCGTTCTCAACTATGGCTACACCTTC. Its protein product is CASVLNYGYTF.

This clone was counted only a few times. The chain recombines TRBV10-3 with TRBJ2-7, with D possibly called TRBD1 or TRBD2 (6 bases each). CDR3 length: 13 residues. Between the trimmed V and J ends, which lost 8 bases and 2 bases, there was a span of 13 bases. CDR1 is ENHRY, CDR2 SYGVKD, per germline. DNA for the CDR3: TGTGCCATCGGGGGGCAGGTGACCTACGAGCAGTACTTC. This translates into CAIGGQVTYEQYF.

CDR3 bases: TGCGCCAGCAGCTTGGAGGGCAGGGCCGCCTACAATGAGCAGTTCTTC. Amino acid sequence: CASSLEGRAAYNEQFF. The V and J genes are TRBV5-1 and TRBJ2-1; possibly TRBD1 for D (5 bases). V lost 0 bases and J lost 2, with 12 bases in between. In germline, CDR1 is SGHRS, CDR2 YFSETQ. The CDR3 loop spans 16 amino acids.

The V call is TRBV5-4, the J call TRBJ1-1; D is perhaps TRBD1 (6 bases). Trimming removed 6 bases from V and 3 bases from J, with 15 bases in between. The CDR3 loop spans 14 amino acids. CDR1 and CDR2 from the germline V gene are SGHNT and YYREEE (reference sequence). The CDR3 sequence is CASTPGQGYTEAFF. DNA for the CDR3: TGTGCCAGCACCCCGGGGCAGGGGTACACTGAAGCTTTCTTT.

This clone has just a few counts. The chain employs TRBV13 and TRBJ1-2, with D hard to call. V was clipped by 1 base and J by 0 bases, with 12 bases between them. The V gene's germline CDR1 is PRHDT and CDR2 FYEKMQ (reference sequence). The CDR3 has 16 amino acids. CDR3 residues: CASSLAARSPNYGYTF. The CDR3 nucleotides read TGTGCCAGCAGCTTAGCGGCCCGGAGCCCTAACTATGGCTACACCTTC.

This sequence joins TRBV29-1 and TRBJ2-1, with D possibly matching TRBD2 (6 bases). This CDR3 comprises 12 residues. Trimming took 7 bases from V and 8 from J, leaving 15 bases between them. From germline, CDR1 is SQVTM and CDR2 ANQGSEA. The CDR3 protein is CSAPAGMDEQFF. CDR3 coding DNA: TGCAGCGCCCCCGCGGGAATGGATGAGCAGTTCTTC.

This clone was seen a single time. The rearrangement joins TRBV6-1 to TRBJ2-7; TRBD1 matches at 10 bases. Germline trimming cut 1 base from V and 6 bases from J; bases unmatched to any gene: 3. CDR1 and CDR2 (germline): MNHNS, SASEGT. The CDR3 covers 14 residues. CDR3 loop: CASSEGTGGSEQYF. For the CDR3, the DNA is TGTGCCAGCAGTGAAGGGACAGGGGGTAGCGAGCAGTACTTC.

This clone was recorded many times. CDR3 protein: CASHRSPGTGADTQYF. Written as DNA, the CDR3 is TGTGCCAGTCACAGGTCCCCTGGAACAGGAGCAGATACGCAGTATTTT. V is TRBV27 and J is TRBJ2-3; tentatively, D is TRBD1 (5 bases). Deletions cut 9 bases from V and 4 bases from J, with 23 bases between. Germline V gene data show CDR1 as MNHEY and CDR2 as SMNVEV (reference sequence). CDR3 length equals 16 residues.

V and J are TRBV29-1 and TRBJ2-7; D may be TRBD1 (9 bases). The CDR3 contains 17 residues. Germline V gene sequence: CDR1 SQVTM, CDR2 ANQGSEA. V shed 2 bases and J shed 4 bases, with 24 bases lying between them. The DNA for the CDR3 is TGCAGCGTTGAATTGGTCCGCGGGAGGACAGGGGCATACGAGCAGTACTTC. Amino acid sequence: CSVELVRGRTGAYEQYF.

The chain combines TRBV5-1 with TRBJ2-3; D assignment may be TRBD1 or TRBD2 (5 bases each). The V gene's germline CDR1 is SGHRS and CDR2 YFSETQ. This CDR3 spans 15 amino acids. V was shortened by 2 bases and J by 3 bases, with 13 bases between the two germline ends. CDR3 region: CASSLGGGETDTQYF. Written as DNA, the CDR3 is TGCGCCAGCAGCTTAGGTGGGGGTGAGACAGATACGCAGTATTTT.

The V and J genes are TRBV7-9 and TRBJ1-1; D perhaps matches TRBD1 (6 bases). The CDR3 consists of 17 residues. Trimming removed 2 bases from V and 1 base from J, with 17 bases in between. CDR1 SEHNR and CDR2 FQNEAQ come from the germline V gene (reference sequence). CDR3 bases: TGTGCCAGCAGCTTACCCCGCGTCGGAGGGGGGAACACTGAAGCTTTCTTT. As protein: CASSLPRVGGGNTEAFF.

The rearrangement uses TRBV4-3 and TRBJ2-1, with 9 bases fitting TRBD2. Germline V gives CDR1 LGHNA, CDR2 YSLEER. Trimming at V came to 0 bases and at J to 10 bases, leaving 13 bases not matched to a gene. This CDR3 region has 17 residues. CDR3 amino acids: CASSQDLGGGAVLEQFF. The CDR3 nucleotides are TGCGCCAGCAGCCAAGATCTTGGCGGGGGGGCCGTGTTAGAGCAGTTCTTC.

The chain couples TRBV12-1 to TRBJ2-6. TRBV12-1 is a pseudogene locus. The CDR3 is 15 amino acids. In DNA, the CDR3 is TGTGCCAGCAGCTTGGGGGACTCTGGGGCCAACGTCCTGACTTTC. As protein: CASSLGDSGANVLTF.

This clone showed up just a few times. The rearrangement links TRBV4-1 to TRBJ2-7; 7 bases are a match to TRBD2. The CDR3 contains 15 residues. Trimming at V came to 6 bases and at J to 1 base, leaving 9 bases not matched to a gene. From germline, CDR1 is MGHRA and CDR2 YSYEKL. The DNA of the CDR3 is TGCGCCAGCAGATCAGTAGCGGGCGCTTCCTACGAGCAGTACTTC. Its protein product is CASRSVAGASYEQYF.